The rows below give T cell receptor beta chains drawn from one sample of a study of T cell responses to AZD1222 COVID-19 vaccine. TCRdb keeps only in-frame clones here, not all; method: immunoSEQ multiplex PCR. The data show tens of thousands of clones, around 88% seen once. Sample: peripheral blood, taken on day 0 of AZD1222 vaccination. All receptors come from an adult in good health. Both conserved end residues are part of each CDR3. A D gene is named only where the DNA matches it firmly. Clone size is stated in some rows and not others, as once, few, many or a class when expanded.

length,D,V,J,size,CDR3,DNA
13,-,TRBV7-3,TRBJ1-1,-,CASSLGQGSEAFF,TGTGCCAGCAGCTTAGGGCAGGGTTCTGAAGCTTTCTTT
12,-,TRBV7-9,TRBJ1-3,-,CASSPGQNTIYF,TGTGCCAGCAGCCCCGGACAAAACACCATATATTTT
15,-,TRBV5-1,TRBJ2-5,few,CASSLGRAVQETQYF,TGCGCCAGCAGCTTGGGTCGGGCAGTGCAAGAGACCCAGTACTTC
13,-,TRBV19,TRBJ2-1,few,CASSIGIPGEQFF,TGTGCCAGTAGTATAGGTATTCCGGGGGAGCAGTTCTTC
15,TRBD2,TRBV13,TRBJ2-2,-,CASSPTSGRAGELFF,TGTGCCAGCAGCCCAACTAGCGGGAGAGCCGGGGAGCTGTTTTTT
15,TRBD1,TRBV6-5,TRBJ1-2,-,CASRLLRTGLNGYTF,TGTGCCAGCAGGCTACTTAGGACAGGGTTGAATGGCTACACCTTC
14,-,TRBV4-1,TRBJ2-1,-,CASSPREQSNEQFF,TGCGCCAGCAGCCCGAGGGAACAATCCAATGAGCAGTTCTTC
15,-,TRBV4-3,TRBJ1-2,-,CASSQDKGRAYGYTF,TGCGCCAGCAGCCAAGATAAGGGGCGCGCCTATGGCTACACCTTC
14,-,TRBV24-1,TRBJ2-1,-,CATSHISSYNEQFF,TGTGCCACCAGTCATATATCCTCCTACAATGAGCAGTTCTTC
14,TRBD2,TRBV30,TRBJ2-3,-,CAWSIAGRTDTQYF,TGTGCCTGGAGTATAGCGGGGCGCACAGATACGCAGTATTTT
12,-,TRBV7-2,TRBJ1-6,-,CASSLREGPLHF,TGTGCCAGCAGCTTACGCGAGGGACCCCTCCACTTT
16,TRBD1,TRBV6-5,TRBJ1-2,-,CASSYKSPGQGNGYTF,TGTGCCAGCAGTTACAAATCCCCGGGACAGGGGAATGGCTACACCTTC
13,-,TRBV29-1,TRBJ2-7,-,CSVGKTDTYEQYF,TGCAGCGTTGGGAAGACAGACACTTACGAGCAGTACTTC
13,-,TRBV30,TRBJ1-5,-,CAWSRQGNQPQHF,TGTGCCTGGAGCCGGCAGGGCAATCAGCCCCAGCATTTT
18,TRBD2,TRBV5-4,TRBJ2-2,-,CASSAGLAGVANTGELFF,TGTGCCAGCAGCGCGGGACTAGCGGGAGTCGCGAACACCGGGGAGCTGTTTTTT